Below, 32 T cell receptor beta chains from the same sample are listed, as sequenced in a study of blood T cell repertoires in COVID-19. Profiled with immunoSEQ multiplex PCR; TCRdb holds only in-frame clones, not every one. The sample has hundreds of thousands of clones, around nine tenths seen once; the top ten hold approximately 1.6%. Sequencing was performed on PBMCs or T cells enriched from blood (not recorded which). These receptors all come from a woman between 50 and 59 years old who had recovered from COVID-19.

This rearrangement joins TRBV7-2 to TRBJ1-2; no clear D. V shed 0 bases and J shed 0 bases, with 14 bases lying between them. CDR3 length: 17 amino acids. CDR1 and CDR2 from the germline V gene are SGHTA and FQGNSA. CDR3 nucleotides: TGTGCCAGCAGCTTAGCCCGTCAGTACGGGGCTAACTATGGCTACACCTTC. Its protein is CASSLARQYGANYGYTF.

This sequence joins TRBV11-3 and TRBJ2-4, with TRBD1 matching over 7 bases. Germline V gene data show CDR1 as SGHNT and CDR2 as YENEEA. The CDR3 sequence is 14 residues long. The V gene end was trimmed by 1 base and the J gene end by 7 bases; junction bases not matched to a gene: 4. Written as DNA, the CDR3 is TGTGCCAGCAGCTTAGGACAGGGTCCGAACATTCAGTACTTC. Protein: CASSLGQGPNIQYF.

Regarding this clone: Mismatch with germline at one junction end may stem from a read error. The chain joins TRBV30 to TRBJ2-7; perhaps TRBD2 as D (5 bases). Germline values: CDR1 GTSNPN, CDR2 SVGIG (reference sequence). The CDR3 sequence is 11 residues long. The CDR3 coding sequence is TGTGCCTGGGGGAGTTCCTCCGAGCAGTACTTC. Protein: CAWGSSSEQYF.

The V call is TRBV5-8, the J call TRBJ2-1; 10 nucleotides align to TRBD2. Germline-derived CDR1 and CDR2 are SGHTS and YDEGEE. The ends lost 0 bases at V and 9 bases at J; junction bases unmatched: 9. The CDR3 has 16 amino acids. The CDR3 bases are TGTGCCAGCAGCTTGGGTGTGCTAGCGGGAGACATTGAGCAGTTCTTC. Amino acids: CASSLGVLAGDIEQFF.

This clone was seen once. As DNA, the CDR3 is TGTGCCAGCAGCTTAGAGGGCGGCGGGAGCTCAGAGACCCAGTACTTC. Residues: CASSLEGGGSSETQYF. The J gene is TRBJ2-5, the V gene TRBV7-9; 7 nucleotides line up with TRBD2. Germline CDR1 SEHNR, CDR2 FQNEAQ (reference sequence). This CDR3 comprises 16 residues. Trimming removed 1 base from V and 4 bases from J; junction bases left unmatched: 9. The entire variable domain, with the rest obtained from reference TRBV7-9 and TRBJ2-5, is as follows: DTGVSQNPRHKITKRGQNVTFRCDPISEHNRLYWYRQTLGQGPEFLTYFQNEAQLEKSRLLSDRFSAERPKGSFSTLEIQRTEQGDSAMYLCASSLEGGGSSETQYFGPGTRLLVL.

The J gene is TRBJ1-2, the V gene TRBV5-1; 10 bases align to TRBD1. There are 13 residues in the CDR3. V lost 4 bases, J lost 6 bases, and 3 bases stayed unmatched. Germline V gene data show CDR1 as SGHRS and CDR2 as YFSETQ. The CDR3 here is CASSLGTGDGYTF. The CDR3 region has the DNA TGCGCCAGCAGCCTTGGGACAGGGGATGGCTACACCTTC.

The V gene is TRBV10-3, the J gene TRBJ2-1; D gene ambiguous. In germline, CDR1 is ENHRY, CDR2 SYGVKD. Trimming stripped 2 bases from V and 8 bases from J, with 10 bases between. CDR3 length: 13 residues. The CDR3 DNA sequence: TGTGCCATCAGTGAGACCATCCGGGATGAGCAGTTCTTC. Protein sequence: CAISETIRDEQFF.

The CDR3 sequence: CASSARTGGGGGYTF. CDR3 coding DNA: TGTGCCAGCAGCGCCAGAACAGGGGGCGGCGGAGGCTACACCTTC. The V call is TRBV9, the J call TRBJ1-2, with 9 bases matching TRBD1. Germline CDR1 SGDLS, CDR2 YYNGEE. V was clipped by 3 bases and J by 8 bases; unmatched bases: 11. This CDR3 comprises 15 residues.

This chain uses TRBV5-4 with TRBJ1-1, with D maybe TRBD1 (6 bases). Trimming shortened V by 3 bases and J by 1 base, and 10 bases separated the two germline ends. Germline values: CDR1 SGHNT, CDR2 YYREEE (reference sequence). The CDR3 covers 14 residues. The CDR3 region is CASSSRTANTEAFF. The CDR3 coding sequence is TGTGCCAGCAGCTCCCGGACAGCGAACACTGAAGCTTTCTTT.

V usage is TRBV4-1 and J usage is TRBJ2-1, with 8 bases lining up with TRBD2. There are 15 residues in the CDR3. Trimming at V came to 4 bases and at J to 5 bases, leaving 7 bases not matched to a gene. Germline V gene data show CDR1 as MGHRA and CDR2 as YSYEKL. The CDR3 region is CASSLSGKRDNEQFF. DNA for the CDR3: TGCGCCAGCAGCCTTAGCGGGAAGAGAGACAATGAGCAGTTCTTC.

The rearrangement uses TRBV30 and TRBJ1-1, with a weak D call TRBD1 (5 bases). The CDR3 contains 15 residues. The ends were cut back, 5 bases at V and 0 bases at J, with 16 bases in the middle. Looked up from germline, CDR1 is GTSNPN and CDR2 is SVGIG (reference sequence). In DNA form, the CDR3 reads TGTGCCTGGGGACCAGGGTCATTAATGAACACTGAAGCTTTCTTT. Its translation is CAWGPGSLMNTEAFF.

The CDR3 nucleotides read TGTGCCAGCAGTTTTGCCAAAACTACCTACGAGCAGTACTTC. Amino acid sequence: CASSFAKTTYEQYF. This chain links TRBV6-5 with TRBJ2-7, with D unresolved. Germline lookup yields CDR1 MNHEY and CDR2 SVGAGI. Trimming took off 4 bases at V and 2 bases at J, with 12 bases between the two ends. CDR3 size: 14 residues.

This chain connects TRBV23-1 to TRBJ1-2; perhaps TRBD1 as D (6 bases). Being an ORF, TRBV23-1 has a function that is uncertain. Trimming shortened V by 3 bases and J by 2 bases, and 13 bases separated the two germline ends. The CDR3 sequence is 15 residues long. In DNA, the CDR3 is TGCGCCAGCAGTCATACAGGGCGAAGAAACTATGGCTACACCTTC. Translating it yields CASSHTGRRNYGYTF.

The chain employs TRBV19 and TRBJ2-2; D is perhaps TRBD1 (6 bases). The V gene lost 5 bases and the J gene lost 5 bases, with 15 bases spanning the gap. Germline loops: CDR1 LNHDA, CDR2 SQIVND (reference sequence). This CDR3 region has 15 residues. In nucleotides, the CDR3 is TGTGCCAGTAGTTTCCAGCAACAGGGAACCGGGGAGCTGTTTTTT. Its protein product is CASSFQQQGTGELFF.

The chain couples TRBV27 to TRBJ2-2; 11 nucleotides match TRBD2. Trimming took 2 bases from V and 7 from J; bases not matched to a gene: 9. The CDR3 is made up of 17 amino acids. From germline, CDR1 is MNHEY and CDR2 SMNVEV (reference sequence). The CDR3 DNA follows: TGTGCCAGCAGTTTACCACGACTAGCGGGAACGGTCGGGGAGCTGTTTTTT. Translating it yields CASSLPRLAGTVGELFF.

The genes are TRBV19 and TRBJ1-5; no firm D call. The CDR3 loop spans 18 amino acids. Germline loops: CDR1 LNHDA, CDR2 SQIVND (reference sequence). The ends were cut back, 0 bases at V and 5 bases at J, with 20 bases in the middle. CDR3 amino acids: CASSIDLLRGVRDQPQHF. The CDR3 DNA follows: TGTGCCAGTAGTATAGATCTATTACGGGGAGTAAGGGATCAGCCCCAGCATTTT.

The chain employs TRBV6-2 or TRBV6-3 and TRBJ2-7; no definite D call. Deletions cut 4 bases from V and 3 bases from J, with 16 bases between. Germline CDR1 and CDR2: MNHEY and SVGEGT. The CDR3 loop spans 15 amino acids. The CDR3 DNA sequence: TGTGCCAGCAGTTCTCCGCCCGAGCGTAGCTACGAGCAGTACTTC. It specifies CASSSPPERSYEQYF.

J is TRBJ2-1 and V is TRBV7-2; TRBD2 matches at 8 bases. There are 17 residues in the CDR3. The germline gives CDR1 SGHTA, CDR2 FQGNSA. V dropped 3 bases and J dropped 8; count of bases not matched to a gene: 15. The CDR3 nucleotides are TGTGCCAGCAGCTTCAGGGGTAGGAGCGGGAGAGTTGATGAGCAGTTCTTC. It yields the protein CASSFRGRSGRVDEQFF.

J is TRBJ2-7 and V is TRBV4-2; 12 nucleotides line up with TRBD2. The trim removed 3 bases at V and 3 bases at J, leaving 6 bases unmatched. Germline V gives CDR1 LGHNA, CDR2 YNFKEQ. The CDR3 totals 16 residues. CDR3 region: CASSQALGLAGYEQYF. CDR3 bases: TGTGCCAGCAGCCAGGCTCTGGGACTAGCGGGCTACGAGCAGTACTTC.

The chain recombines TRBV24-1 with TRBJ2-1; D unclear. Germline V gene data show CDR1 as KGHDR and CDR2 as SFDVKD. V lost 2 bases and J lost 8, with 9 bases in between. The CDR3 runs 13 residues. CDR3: CATSDSPVYEQFF. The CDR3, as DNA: TGTGCCACCAGTGATTCCCCCGTTTATGAGCAGTTCTTC.

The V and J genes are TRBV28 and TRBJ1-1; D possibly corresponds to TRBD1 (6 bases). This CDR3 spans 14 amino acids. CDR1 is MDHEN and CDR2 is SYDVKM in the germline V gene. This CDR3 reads CAAGVGGTNTEAFF. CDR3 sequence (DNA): TGTGCAGCAGGGGTGGGAGGGACGAACACTGAAGCTTTCTTT. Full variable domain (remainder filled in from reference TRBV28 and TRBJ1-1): DVKVTQSSRYLVKRTGEKVFLECVQDMDHENMFWYRQDPGLGLRLIYFSYDVKMKEKGDIPEGYSVSREKKERFSLILESASTNQTSMYLCAAGVGGTNTEAFFGQGTRLTVV.

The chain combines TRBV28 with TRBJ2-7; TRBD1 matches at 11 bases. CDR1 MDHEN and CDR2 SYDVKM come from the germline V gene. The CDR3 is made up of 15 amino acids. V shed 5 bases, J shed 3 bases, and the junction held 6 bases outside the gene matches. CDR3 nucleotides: TGTGCCAGCAGTCTCGCCGGGACAGGGGGCTACGAGCAGTACTTC. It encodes CASSLAGTGGYEQYF.

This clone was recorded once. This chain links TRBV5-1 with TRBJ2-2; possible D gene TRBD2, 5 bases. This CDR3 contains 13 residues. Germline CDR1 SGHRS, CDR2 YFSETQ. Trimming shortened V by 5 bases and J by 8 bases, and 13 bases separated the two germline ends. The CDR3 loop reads CASSGDPGGELFF. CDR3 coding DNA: TGCGCCAGCAGTGGCGACCCGGGGGGGGAGCTGTTTTTT.

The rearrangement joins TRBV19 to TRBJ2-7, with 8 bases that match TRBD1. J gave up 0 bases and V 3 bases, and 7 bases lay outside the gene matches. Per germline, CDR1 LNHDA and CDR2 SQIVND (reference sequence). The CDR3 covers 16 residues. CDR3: CASSISGQGSSYEQYF. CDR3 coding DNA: TGTGCCAGTAGTATCTCCGGACAGGGTAGCTCCTACGAGCAGTACTTC.

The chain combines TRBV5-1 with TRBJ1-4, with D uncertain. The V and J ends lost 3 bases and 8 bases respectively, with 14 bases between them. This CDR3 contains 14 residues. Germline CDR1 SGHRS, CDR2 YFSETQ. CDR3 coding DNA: TGCGCCAGCAGCTGGCGCGGGGATGGAGAAAAACTGTTTTTT. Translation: CASSWRGDGEKLFF.

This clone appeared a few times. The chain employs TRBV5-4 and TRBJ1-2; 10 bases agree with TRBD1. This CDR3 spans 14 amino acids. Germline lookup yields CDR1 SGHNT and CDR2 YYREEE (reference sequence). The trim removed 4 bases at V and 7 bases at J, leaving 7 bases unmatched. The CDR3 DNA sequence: TGTGCCAGCAGCACAGGGACAGGGGTGAGTGGCTACACCTTC. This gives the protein CASSTGTGVSGYTF.

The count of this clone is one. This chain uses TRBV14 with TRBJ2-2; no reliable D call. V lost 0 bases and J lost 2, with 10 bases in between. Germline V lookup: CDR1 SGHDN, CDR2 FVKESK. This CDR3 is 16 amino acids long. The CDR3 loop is CASSQETTRNTGELFF. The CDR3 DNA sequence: TGTGCCAGCAGCCAAGAGACAACCAGAAACACCGGGGAGCTGTTTTTT.

CDR3 sequence: CASSLQGFGGKETQYF. For the CDR3, the DNA is TGCGCCAGCAGCTTGCAAGGGTTTGGGGGGAAAGAGACCCAGTACTTC. The chain has TRBV5-1 and TRBJ2-5; D is possibly TRBD2 (6 bases). Trimming shortened V by 1 base and J by 3 bases, and 16 bases separated the two germline ends. The CDR3 extends over 16 amino acids. The germline V gene has CDR1 SGHRS and CDR2 YFSETQ.

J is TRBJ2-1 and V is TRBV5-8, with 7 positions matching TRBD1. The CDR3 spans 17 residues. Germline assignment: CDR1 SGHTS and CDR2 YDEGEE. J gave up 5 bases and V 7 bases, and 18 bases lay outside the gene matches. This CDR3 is CASQGGPRSPENNEQFF. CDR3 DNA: TGTGCCAGCCAAGGGGGCCCACGATCACCCGAAAACAATGAGCAGTTCTTC.

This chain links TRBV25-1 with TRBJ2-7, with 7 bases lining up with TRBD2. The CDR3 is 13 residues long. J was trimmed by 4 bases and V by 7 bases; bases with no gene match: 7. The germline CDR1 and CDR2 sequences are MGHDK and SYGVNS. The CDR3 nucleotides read TGTGCCAGCACCTCGACTAGCAAATACGAGCAGTACTTC. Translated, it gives CASTSTSKYEQYF.

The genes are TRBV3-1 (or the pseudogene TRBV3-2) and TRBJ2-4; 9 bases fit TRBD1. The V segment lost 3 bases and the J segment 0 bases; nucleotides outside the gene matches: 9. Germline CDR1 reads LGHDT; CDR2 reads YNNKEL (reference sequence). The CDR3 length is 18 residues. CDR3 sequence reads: CASSHTGQGSLAKNIQYF. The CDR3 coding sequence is TGTGCCAGCAGCCATACGGGACAGGGTTCTCTAGCCAAAAACATTCAGTACTTC.

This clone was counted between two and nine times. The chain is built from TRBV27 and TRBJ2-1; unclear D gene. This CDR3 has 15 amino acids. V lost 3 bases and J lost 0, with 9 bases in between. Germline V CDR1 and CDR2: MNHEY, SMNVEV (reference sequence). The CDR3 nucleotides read TGTGCCAGCAGTTTGTTCGCCAGCTCCTACAATGAGCAGTTCTTC. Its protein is CASSLFASSYNEQFF.